The sequence of this T cell receptor (beta chain) was determined in a study of early T cells in non-severe SARS-CoV-2 infection. This clonotype was seen repeatedly, ten times or more. Attached unique molecular identifiers marked individual cDNA molecules. TCRdb called the 5' RACE reads again in MiXCR, with one record for every CDR3 protein. Here the sample spans over 55,000 distinct CDR3 sequences, 9.5% to 15% being singletons. Trimming shortened V by 7 bases and J by 3 bases, and 19 bases separated the two germline ends. Germline values: CDR1 MDHEN, CDR2 SYDVKM. This CDR3 spans 15 amino acids. The sequence derives from an adult who was a healthcare worker with PCR-confirmed SARS-CoV-2 infection or an uninfected control (not recorded which). Material: whole blood. The genes are TRBV28 and TRBJ2-7; D is possibly TRBD1 (8 bases). The CDR3 protein is CASIGRAGGIYEQYF. For the CDR3, the DNA is TGTGCCAGCATTGGGAGGGCAGGGGGCATCTACGAGCAGTACTTC.